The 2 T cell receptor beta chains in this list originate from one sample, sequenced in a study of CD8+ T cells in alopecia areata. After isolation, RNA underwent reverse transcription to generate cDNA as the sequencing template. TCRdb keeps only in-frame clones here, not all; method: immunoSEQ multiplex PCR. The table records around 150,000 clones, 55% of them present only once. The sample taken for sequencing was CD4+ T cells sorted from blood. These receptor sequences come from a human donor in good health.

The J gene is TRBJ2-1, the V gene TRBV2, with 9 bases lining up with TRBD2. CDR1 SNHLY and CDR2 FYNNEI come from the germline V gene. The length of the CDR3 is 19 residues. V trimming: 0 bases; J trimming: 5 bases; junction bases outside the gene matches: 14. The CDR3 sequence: CASSEAQGGRAWRDNEQFF. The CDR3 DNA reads TGTGCCAGCAGTGAAGCGCAGGGCGGGAGGGCCTGGAGGGACAATGAGCAGTTCTTC. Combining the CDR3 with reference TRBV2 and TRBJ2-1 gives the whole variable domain EPEVTQTPSHQVTQMGQEVILRCVPISNHLYFYWYRQILGQKVEFLVSFYNNEISEKSEIFDDQFSVERPDGSNFTLKIRSTKLEDSAMYFCASSEAQGGRAWRDNEQFFGPGTRLTVL.

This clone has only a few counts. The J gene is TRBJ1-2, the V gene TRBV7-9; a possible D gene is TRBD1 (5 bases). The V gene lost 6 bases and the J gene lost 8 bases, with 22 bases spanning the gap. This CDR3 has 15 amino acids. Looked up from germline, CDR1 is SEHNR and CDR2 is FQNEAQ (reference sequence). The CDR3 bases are TGTGCCAGCAGTCGCTCATCAGGGTCTCCGGGGGGCTACACCTTC. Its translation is CASSRSSGSPGGYTF.